The 12 T cell receptor beta chains presented below share a single source sample, sequenced in a study of T cells in women clearing cervical HPV infection. Repertoires were generated with immunoSEQ multiplex PCR, while TCRdb's copy carries only in-frame clones and drops some. This table holds 15,000 to 20,000 clones. What was sequenced was blood buffy coat. The receptors come from a woman between 18 and 69 years old with a cervical HPV16 infection that either progressed to CIN3+ or cleared (not recorded which).

On this clone itself: The CDR3 end falls 3 residues outside the read, so it is completed with the germline J gene. The J gene is TRBJ2-7, the V gene TRBV10-3, with 10 positions matching TRBD2. Germline CDR1 ENHRY, CDR2 SYGVKD. The CDR3 contains 15 residues. Unmatched junction bases numbered 6, after V lost 5 bases and J lost 2 bases. This CDR3 reads CAISFDSGGAYEQYF. The CDR3 bases that were read are TGTGCCATCAGTTTTGACAGCGGGGGGGCCTACGAG.

A word on this clone: From the germline J gene comes the end of the CDR3, since the read stops 3 residues before it. The J gene is TRBJ2-3, the V gene TRBV20-1, with a weak D call TRBD2 (6 bases). Trimming removed 3 bases at V and 6 bases at J, with 10 bases between. This CDR3 is 12 amino acids long. Germline-derived CDR1 and CDR2 are DFQATT and SNEGSKA (reference sequence). The CDR3 sequence: CSARGGADTQYF. CDR3 DNA (partial): TGCAGTGCTAGGGGGGGAGCGGATACG.

With respect to this clone: The read is 3 residues too short to cover the CDR3 end, so that end is filled in from the germline J gene. The chain carries TRBV19 and TRBJ2-5; possible D gene TRBD1, 8 bases. V lost 4 bases and J lost 6, with 15 bases in between. The CDR3 loop spans 14 amino acids. CDR1 is LNHDA, CDR2 SQIVND, per germline (reference sequence). The CDR3 loop reads CASSTTGGGKTQYF. The part of the CDR3 DNA that was read is TGTGCCAGTAGTACTACAGGGGGGGGGAAGACC.

In the case of this clone: The sequenced fragment ends 3 residues before the CDR3 boundary, so the rest is inferred from the germline J gene. V usage is TRBV5-1 and J usage is TRBJ2-3, with D possibly matching TRBD1 (5 bases). The V end lost 0 bases, the J end lost 1 base, and 15 bases lay between the germline ends. CDR1 and CDR2 from the germline V gene are SGHRS and YFSETQ. This CDR3 spans 17 amino acids. The CDR3 is CASSLEGREVGTDTQYF. CDR3 bases read: TGCGCCAGCAGCTTGGAAGGCAGGGAAGTTGGCACAGATACG.

This clone registers medium-sized (0.01 to 0.1%) by frequency. The covered CDR3 bases are TGTGCCAGTAGTACAAACCGGGACAAAGAGACC. The encoded protein is CASSTNRDKET. The full-length CDR3 reads as CASSTNRDKETQYF. V gene TRBV19 combines with J gene TRBJ2-5, with D possibly matching TRBD1 (6 bases). The read halts 3 residues ahead of the CDR3 end, with the missing end drawn from the germline J gene. CDR3 length: 14 residues. Germline CDR1 reads LNHDA; CDR2 reads SQIVND (reference sequence). V gave up 4 bases and J gave up 3 bases, with 12 bases separating them.

Comment on this clone: The DNA ends 3 residues before the CDR3 does, and the rest of the CDR3 is filled in from the germline J gene. V gene TRBV20-1 combines with J gene TRBJ1-3; possibly TRBD1 for D (5 bases). Germline CDR1 and CDR2: DFQATT and SNEGSKA (reference sequence). The CDR3 has 16 amino acids. Trimming took 1 base from V and 4 from J, leaving 17 bases between them. The part of the CDR3 DNA that was read is TGCAGTGCTAGAGGATATCGGGACTCACCAGGAAACACC. Amino acids: CSARGYRDSPGNT. The entire CDR3 protein is CSARGYRDSPGNTIYF.

Note on this clone: The CDR3 goes on 3 residues after the read ends, and that part is filled in from the germline J gene. The chain recombines TRBV20-1 with TRBJ1-2, with D possibly TRBD1 on 6 matching bases. V was cut by 0 bases and J by 3 bases, with 20 bases left in between. The germline CDR1 and CDR2 sequences are DFQATT and SNEGSKA (reference sequence). The CDR3 is made up of 17 amino acids. The CDR3 DNA, read in part, is TGCAGTGCTAGAGATTTTGGGGGGGGGCGCACGGACTATGGC. Translated: CSARDFGGGRTDYG. The entire CDR3 is CSARDFGGGRTDYGYTF.

As to this clone: The junction and the germline gene differ at one end; a read error may be behind it. The DNA ends 3 residues before the CDR3 does, and the rest of the CDR3 is filled in from the germline J gene. The chain uses TRBV7-7 and TRBJ2-5; 7 nucleotides line up with TRBD2. This CDR3 has 16 amino acids. Per germline, CDR1 SSHAT and CDR2 FNYEAQ (reference sequence). The CDR3 DNA, read in part, is TGTGCTAGCAGCTTGGGACGGGGGGTTCCCCAAGAGACC. Translation: CASSLGRGVPQET. The whole CDR3 is CASSLGRGVPQETQYF.

Turning to this clone: The sequence runs out 3 residues before the end of the CDR3; the remainder is reconstructed from the germline J gene. The J gene is TRBJ1-4, the V gene TRBV2; 9 nucleotides match TRBD1. CDR1 is SNHLY, CDR2 FYNNEI, per germline. The CDR3 sequence is 14 residues long. CDR3 sequence reads: CASSLRDRDSPLFF. The part of the CDR3 DNA that was read is TGTGCCAGCAGTTTACGGGACAGGGACTCACCA.

With regard to this clone: The CDR3 extends 3 residues past the end of the read, so its final part is completed from the germline J gene. The sample contains more than one DNA sequence encoding this CDR3. The V and J genes are TRBV10-3 and TRBJ2-5, with a possible D match to TRBD2 (6 bases). From germline, CDR1 is ENHRY and CDR2 SYGVKD. V gave up 0 bases and J gave up 7 bases, with 15 bases separating them. CDR3 length: 15 amino acids. CDR3 DNA, as far as it was read: TGTGCCATCAGTGAGTCAGGAGGGGTTGGAGGGACC. Amino acid sequence: CAISESGGVGGT. The entire CDR3 protein reads CAISESGGVGGTQYF.

CDR3 residues: CSASSVNTEAFF. The CDR3 DNA, read in part, is TGCAGTGCTAGTTCGGTAAACACTGAA. The rearrangement uses TRBV20-1 and TRBJ1-1; D is unresolved. Read sequence stops 3 residues before the CDR3 end, and the germline J gene provides the missing end. Trimming took 3 bases from V and 2 from J, leaving 7 bases between them. This CDR3 spans 12 amino acids. The germline V gene encodes CDR1 DFQATT and CDR2 SNEGSKA (reference sequence).

A remark on this clone: The CDR3 extends 3 residues past the end of the read, so its final part is completed from the germline J gene. The chain uses TRBV19 and TRBJ2-3; 11 bases are shared with TRBD1. The CDR3 length is 16 residues. The germline V gene encodes CDR1 LNHDA and CDR2 SQIVND (reference sequence). V gave up 4 bases and J gave up 1 base; unmatched junction bases: 4. Partial CDR3 DNA: TGTGCCAGTAGTACTGGGACAGGGGGTGGCACAGATACG. Amino acids: CASSTGTGGGTDT. The entire CDR3 protein is CASSTGTGGGTDTQYF.